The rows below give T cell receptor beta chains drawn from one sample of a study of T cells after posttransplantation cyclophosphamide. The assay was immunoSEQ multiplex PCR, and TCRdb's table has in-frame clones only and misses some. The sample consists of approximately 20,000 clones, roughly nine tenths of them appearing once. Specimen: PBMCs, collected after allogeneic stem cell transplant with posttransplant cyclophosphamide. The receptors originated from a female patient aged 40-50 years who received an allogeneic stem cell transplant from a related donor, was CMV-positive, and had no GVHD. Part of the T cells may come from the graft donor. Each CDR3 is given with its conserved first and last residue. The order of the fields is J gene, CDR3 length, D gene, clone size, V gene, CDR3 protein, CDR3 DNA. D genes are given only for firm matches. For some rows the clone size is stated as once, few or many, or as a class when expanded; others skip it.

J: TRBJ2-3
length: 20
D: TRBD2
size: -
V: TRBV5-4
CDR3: CASSRLGRLAGLRNTDTQYF
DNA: TGTGCCAGCAGCCGCTTGGGGAGACTAGCGGGACTCCGAAACACAGATACGCAGTATTTT

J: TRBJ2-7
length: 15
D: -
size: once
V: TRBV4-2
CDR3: CASSQGTASPYEQYF
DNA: TGTGCCAGCAGCCAAGGGACTGCTTCTCCTTACGAGCAGTACTTC

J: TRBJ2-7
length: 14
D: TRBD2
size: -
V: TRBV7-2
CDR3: CASSALAGGPEQYF
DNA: TGTGCCAGCAGCGCCCTAGCGGGAGGCCCCGAGCAGTACTTC

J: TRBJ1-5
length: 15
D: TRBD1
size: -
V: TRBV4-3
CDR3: CASSQDNRGTKPQHF
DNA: TGCGCCAGCAGCCAGGACAACAGGGGTACAAAGCCCCAGCATTTT

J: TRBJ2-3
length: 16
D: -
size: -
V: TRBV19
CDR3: CASSKSSGTSTDTQYF
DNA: TGTGCCAGTAGTAAATCCAGCGGCACTAGCACAGATACGCAGTATTTT

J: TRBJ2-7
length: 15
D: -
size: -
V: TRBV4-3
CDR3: CASSQDSGAIYEQYF
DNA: TGCGCCAGCAGCCAAGATTCAGGGGCGATCTACGAGCAGTACTTC

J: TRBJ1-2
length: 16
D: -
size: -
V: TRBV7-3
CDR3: CASSLEGGAASYGYTF
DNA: TGTGCCAGCAGCTTAGAAGGTGGGGCTGCTAGCTATGGCTACACCTTC

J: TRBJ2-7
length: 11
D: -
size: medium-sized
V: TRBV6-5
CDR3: CASSYSGAWWF
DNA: TGTGCCAGCAGTTACTCAGGGGCCTGGTGGTTC

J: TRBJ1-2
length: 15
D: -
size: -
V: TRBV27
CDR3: CASSLSLQGTGGYTF
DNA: TGTGCCAGCAGTTTATCGTTGCAGGGGACGGGCGGCTACACCTTC

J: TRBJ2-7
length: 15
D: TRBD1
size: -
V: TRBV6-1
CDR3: CASSARDRDGYEQYF
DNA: TGTGCCAGCAGTGCTCGCGACAGGGACGGTTACGAGCAGTACTTC

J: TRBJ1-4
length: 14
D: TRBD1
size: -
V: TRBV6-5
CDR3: CASSYGTAREKLFF
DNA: TGTGCCAGCAGTTACGGGACAGCGCGTGAAAAACTGTTTTTT

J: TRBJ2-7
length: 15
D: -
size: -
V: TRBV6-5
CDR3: CASSYSRGWSYEQYF
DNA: TGTGCCAGCAGTTACTCACGGGGATGGTCCTACGAGCAGTACTTC

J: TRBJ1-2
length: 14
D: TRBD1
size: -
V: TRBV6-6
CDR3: CASNSGTGGRGYTF
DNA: TGTGCCAGCAACTCCGGGACAGGGGGCCGCGGCTACACCTTC

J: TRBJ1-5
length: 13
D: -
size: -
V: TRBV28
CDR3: CASRTRGLQPQHF
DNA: TGTGCCAGCAGAACCAGGGGTTTACAGCCCCAGCATTTT

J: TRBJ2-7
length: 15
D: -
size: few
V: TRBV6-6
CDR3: CASNSDRQRSYEQYF
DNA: TGTGCCAGCAATTCGGACAGACAGCGCTCCTACGAGCAGTACTTC

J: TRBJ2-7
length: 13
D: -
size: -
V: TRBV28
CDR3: CASSQGPSYEQYF
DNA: TGTGCCAGCTCCCAGGGGCCTTCCTACGAGCAGTACTTC

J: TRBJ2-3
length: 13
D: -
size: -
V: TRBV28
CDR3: CASRNFGTDTQYF
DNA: TGTGCCAGCAGAAACTTCGGCACAGATACGCAGTATTTT

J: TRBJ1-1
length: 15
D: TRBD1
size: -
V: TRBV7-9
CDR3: CASSLSGQANTEAFF
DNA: TGTGCCAGCAGCTTGAGTGGACAGGCGAACACTGAAGCTTTCTTT

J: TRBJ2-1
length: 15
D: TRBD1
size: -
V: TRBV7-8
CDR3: CASSQRTGTYNEQFF
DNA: TGTGCCAGCAGCCAGCGGACAGGCACCTACAATGAGCAGTTCTTC

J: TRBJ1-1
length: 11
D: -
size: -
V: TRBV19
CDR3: CASSRFSEAFF
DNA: TGTGCCAGTAGTAGGTTCAGTGAAGCTTTCTTT

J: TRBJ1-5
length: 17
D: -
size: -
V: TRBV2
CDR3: CASWNGRGRVSNQPQHF
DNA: TGTGCCAGCTGGAACGGCAGGGGAAGGGTTAGCAATCAGCCCCAGCATTTT

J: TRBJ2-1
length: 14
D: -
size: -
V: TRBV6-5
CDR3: CASRNSGSYNEQFF
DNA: TGTGCCAGCAGAAACAGTGGGAGCTACAATGAGCAGTTCTTC

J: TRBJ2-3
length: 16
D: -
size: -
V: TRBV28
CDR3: CASSFGGLRSTDTQYF
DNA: TGTGCCAGCAGTTTTGGCGGGCTCCGTAGCACAGATACGCAGTATTTT

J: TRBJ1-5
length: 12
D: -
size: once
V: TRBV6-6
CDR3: CASNRYNQPQHF
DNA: TGTGCCAGCAACCGGTACAATCAGCCCCAGCATTTT

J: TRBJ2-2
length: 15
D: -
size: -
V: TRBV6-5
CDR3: CASTSSVTNTGELFF
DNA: TGTGCCAGCACCAGTAGCGTTACGAACACCGGGGAGCTGTTTTTT

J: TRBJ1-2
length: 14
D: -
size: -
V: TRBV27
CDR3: CASSLAGPNYGYTF
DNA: TGTGCCAGCAGTTTGGCAGGGCCTAACTATGGCTACACCTTC

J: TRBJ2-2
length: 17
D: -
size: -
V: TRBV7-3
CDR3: CASSPRASGPLTGELFF
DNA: TGTGCCAGCAGCCCCCGGGCGAGCGGGCCCCTCACCGGGGAGCTGTTTTTT

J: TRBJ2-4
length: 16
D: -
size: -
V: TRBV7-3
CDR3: CASTSGGQGGKNIQYF
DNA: TGTGCCAGCACCTCGGGTGGGCAGGGTGGTAAAAACATTCAGTACTTC

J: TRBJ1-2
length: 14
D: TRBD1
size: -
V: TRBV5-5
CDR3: CASSREGARYGYTF
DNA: TGTGCCAGCAGCCGAGAGGGGGCTCGATATGGCTACACCTTC

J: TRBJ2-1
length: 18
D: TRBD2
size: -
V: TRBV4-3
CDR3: CASSQATTSGAGYNEQFF
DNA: TGCGCCAGCAGCCAAGCTACGACTAGCGGGGCGGGGTACAATGAGCAGTTCTTC

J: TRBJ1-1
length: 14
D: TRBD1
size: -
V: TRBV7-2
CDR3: CASSLEQGATEAFF
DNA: TGTGCCAGCAGCTTAGAACAGGGGGCCACTGAAGCTTTCTTT

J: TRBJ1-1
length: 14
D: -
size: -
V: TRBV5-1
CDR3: CASSLGGGFTEAFF
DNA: TGCGCCAGCAGCTTGGGTGGGGGCTTCACTGAAGCTTTCTTT

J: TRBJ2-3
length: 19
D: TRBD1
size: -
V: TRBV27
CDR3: CASSTLTGGRPYGRDTQYF
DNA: TGTGCCAGCAGTACCCTGACAGGGGGGAGGCCCTATGGCAGGGATACGCAGTATTTT

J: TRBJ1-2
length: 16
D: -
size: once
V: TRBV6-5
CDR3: CASSYVNLGALSGYTF
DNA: TGTGCCAGCAGTTACGTGAATCTGGGGGCACTATCAGGCTACACCTTC

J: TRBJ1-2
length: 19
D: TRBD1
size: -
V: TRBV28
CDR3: CASSFSWTGGGWKNYGYTF
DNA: TGTGCCAGCAGTTTTAGTTGGACAGGGGGCGGATGGAAGAACTATGGCTACACCTTC

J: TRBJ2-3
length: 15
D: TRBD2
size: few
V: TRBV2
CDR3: CASSEAGGWADTQYF
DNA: TGTGCCAGCAGTGAGGCGGGAGGTTGGGCAGATACGCAGTATTTT

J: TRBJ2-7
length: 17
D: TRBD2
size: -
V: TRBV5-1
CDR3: CASSLEASGASSYEQYF
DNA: TGCGCCAGCAGCTTGGAGGCTAGCGGGGCTAGCTCCTACGAGCAGTACTTC

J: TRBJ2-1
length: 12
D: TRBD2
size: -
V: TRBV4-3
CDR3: CASSQGAGKQFF
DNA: TGCGCCAGCAGCCAAGGAGCGGGAAAGCAGTTCTTC

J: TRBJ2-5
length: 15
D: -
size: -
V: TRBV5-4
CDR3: CASSFPSRGEETQYF
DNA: TGTGCCAGCAGCTTCCCCTCCAGGGGGGAAGAGACCCAGTACTTC

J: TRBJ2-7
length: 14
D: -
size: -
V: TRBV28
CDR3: CASSFWDTPYEQYF
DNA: TGTGCCAGCAGTTTTTGGGACACCCCCTACGAGCAGTACTTC

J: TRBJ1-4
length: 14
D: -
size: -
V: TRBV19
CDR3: CASMTTGTNEKLFF
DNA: TGTGCCAGTATGACGACGGGGACTAATGAAAAACTGTTTTTT

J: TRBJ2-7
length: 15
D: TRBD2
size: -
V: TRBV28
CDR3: CASSPAGGVLDEQYF
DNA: TGTGCCAGCAGCCCAGCTGGGGGGGTCCTGGATGAGCAGTACTTC

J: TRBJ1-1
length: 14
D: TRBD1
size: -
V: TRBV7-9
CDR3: CASSQTGGSTEAFF
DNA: TGTGCCAGCAGTCAAACAGGGGGCAGCACTGAAGCTTTCTTT

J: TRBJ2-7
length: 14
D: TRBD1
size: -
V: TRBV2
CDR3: CASSEQGQGAEQYF
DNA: TGTGCCAGCAGTGAACAGGGACAGGGAGCGGAGCAGTACTTC

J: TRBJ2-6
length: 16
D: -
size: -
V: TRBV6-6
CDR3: CASSSTRGSGANVLTF
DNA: TGTGCCAGCAGTTCTACGCGCGGCTCTGGGGCCAACGTCCTGACTTTC

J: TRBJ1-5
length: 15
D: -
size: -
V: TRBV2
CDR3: CASSEGRAGNQPQHF
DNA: TGTGCCAGCAGTGAAGGTCGGGCGGGGAATCAGCCCCAGCATTTT

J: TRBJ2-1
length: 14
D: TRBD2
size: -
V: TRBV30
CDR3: CAWSPGLAGGWGFF
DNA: TGTGCCTGGAGCCCTGGACTAGCGGGTGGTTGGGGGTTCTTC

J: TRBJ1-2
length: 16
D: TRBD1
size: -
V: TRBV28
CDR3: CASSEGQGPSFYGYTF
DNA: TGTGCCAGCAGTGAAGGACAGGGGCCGTCCTTCTATGGCTACACCTTC

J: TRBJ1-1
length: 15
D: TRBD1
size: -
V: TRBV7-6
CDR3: CASSANTGVETEAFF
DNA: TGTGCCAGCAGCGCGAATACAGGGGTTGAAACTGAAGCTTTCTTT